This T cell receptor beta chain originates from a study of regulatory T cells in long-lasting Graves disease. Study-level findings and limits: New patients shared fewer public clonotypes (roughly 1,000) than persistent patients did (about 2,700).

To make TCR beta libraries, researchers used iRepertoire HTBI primers and Arm-PCR of CDR3 regions. One entry per CDR3 protein, called by TCRdb with MiXCR from the multiplex PCR reads. This table has 400,000 to 550,000 distinct CDR3 sequences, more than 13% appearing once. The CDR3 is 17 amino acids. Losses at the gene ends were 7 bases for V and 4 bases for J; bases not matched to a gene: 12. The germline gives CDR1 SQVTM, CDR2 ANQGSEA. Many counts were recorded for this clonotype. Its antigen is as yet unknown. Noted time point: newly diagnosed GD, antithyroid drugs for less than 3 months. RNA isolated from PBMCs was used to make the TCR library. The same sample was also used in a study of T cells in Graves' hyperthyroidism and ophthalmopathy.

This specimen was peripheral blood mononuclear cells (PBMCs), taken at new diagnosis, from a patient treated with antithyroid drugs. The receptor was isolated from a woman in her twenties or thirties with Graves disease. The gene calls are TRBV29-1 and TRBJ2-1; 14 bases agree with TRBD2. The CDR3 DNA reads as TGCAGCGCTCTAGGACTAGCGGGAGGCCTTGGGTACAATGAGCAGTTCTTC. Its translation: CSALGLAGGLGYNEQFF.